Below are 9 T cell receptor beta chains sequenced from a single sample in a study of blood T cell repertoires in COVID-19. Some clones are missing from TCRdb's copy, which holds only in-frame ones; the method was immunoSEQ multiplex PCR. The sample has around 200,000 clones, 70% to 90% seen once. The sequencing input was peripheral blood. The receptor source for this set is a woman over 75 with acute or convalescent COVID-19.

The chain combines TRBV12-3 or TRBV12-4 with TRBJ1-2; the D gene is possibly TRBD1 (6 bases). This CDR3 contains 12 residues. The V and J ends lost 5 bases and 10 bases respectively, with 14 bases between them. The CDR3 DNA sequence: TGTGCCAGCAGTGGGGACATCCAATTCTACACCTTC. Amino acid sequence: CASSGDIQFYTF.

This chain joins TRBV9 and TRBJ1-1; D is undetermined. The V end was cut by 4 bases, the J end by 1 base, with 11 bases between. This CDR3 comprises 14 residues. The V gene's germline CDR1 is SGDLS and CDR2 YYNGEE. The CDR3 protein is CASSPSGGNTEAFF. The CDR3 nucleotides read TGTGCCAGCAGCCCCTCGGGAGGGAACACTGAAGCTTTCTTT.

The chain recombines TRBV19 with TRBJ1-5; D ambiguous. Between the trimmed V and J ends, which lost 5 bases and 2 bases, there was a span of 16 bases. This CDR3 comprises 16 residues. Germline CDR1 is LNHDA and CDR2 is SQIVND (reference sequence). As DNA, the CDR3 is TGTGCCAGTAGTCCCCCGGTTGGTGTGGGCAATCAGCCCCAGCATTTT. It codes for CASSPPVGVGNQPQHF.

The V gene is TRBV5-8, the J gene TRBJ2-7, with D unclear. The CDR3 totals 17 residues. CDR1 SGHTS and CDR2 YDEGEE come from the germline V gene. Trimming removed 1 base at V and 2 bases at J, with 19 bases between. CDR3 nucleotide sequence: TGTGCCAGCAGCTTGCGAACTTCGTTTGTACAGACCTACGAGCAGTACTTC. Protein: CASSLRTSFVQTYEQYF.

The V gene is TRBV5-4, the J gene TRBJ2-6; D not certain. Deletions cut 4 bases from V and 4 bases from J, with 9 bases between. Germline CDR1 reads SGHNT; CDR2 reads YYREEE (reference sequence). This CDR3 spans 14 amino acids. The CDR3 DNA reads as TGTGCCAGCAGCCTGAGATCCGGGGCCAACGTCCTGACTTTC. It translates to CASSLRSGANVLTF.

This chain connects TRBV5-1 to TRBJ2-3; possibly TRBD2 for D (5 bases). The CDR3 is 13 amino acids. V lost 4 bases, J lost 3 bases, and 9 bases lay in between. Germline-derived CDR1 and CDR2 are SGHRS and YFSETQ. The CDR3 DNA is TGCGCCAGCAGCCCTGTAGCGACAGATACGCAGTATTTT. As protein: CASSPVATDTQYF.

The gene calls are TRBV4-3 and TRBJ2-2; a possible D gene is TRBD1 (5 bases). Germline values: CDR1 LGHNA, CDR2 YSLEER. With 1 base removed from V and 0 bases from J, the gap between germline ends came to 12 bases. This CDR3 is built from 17 residues. CDR3: CASSQGLMGPNTGELFF. For the CDR3, the DNA is TGCGCCAGCAGCCAAGGCCTAATGGGGCCGAACACCGGGGAGCTGTTTTTT.

The chain has TRBV5-6 and TRBJ1-1; D unclear. V lost 0 bases to trimming and J lost 6 bases, with 18 bases between them. This CDR3 spans 16 amino acids. Germline CDR1 SGHDT, CDR2 YYEEEE. This chain's CDR3 is CASSLARGRQNPEAFF. The CDR3 bases are TGTGCCAGCAGCTTGGCGAGAGGGAGGCAAAACCCTGAAGCTTTCTTT.

This chain connects TRBV6-5 to TRBJ1-2; 7 positions match TRBD1. The trim removed 3 bases at V and 4 bases at J, leaving 8 bases unmatched. The CDR3 has 15 amino acids. Germline V CDR1 and CDR2: MNHEY, SVGAGI. The CDR3 DNA follows: TGTGCCAGCAGTTATAACAGGGACAGTAGCTATGGCTACACCTTC. This translates into CASSYNRDSSYGYTF.